This is a list of T cell receptor beta chains from one sample in a study of tumour-infiltrating T cells in Burkitt lymphoma. Repertoires were generated with immunoSEQ multiplex PCR, while TCRdb's copy carries only in-frame clones and drops some. The sample includes 12,000 to 15,000 clones, roughly 74% of them seen just once. The specimen was tumor tissue. The receptors derive from a human donor with diffuse large B-cell lymphoma. Both conserved end residues are part of each CDR3. Fields, in order: V gene, clone size, J gene, D gene, CDR3 protein, CDR3 DNA. The D gene is left open where the match is weak. Part of the rows lack a size; the others show once, few, many or a class for expanded clones.

>TRBV18|.|TRBJ2-1|TRBD2
CASSRLAGGSNEQFF
TGTGCCAGCTCACGACTAGCGGGAGGATCCAATGAGCAGTTCTTC
>TRBV28|.|TRBJ1-5|.
CASSLAAGDQPQHF
TGTGCCAGCAGCCTGGCCGCCGGGGATCAGCCCCAGCATTTT
>TRBV5-5|medium-sized|TRBJ1-1|.
CASSFPGNTEAFF
TGTGCCAGCAGCTTTCCGGGGAACACTGAAGCTTTCTTT
>TRBV28|few|TRBJ2-1|.
CATMNNEQFF
TGTGCCACCATGAACAATGAGCAGTTCTTC
>TRBV7-2|.|TRBJ1-1|.
CASSFAPSGHGTEAFF
TGTGCCAGCAGCTTTGCCCCGTCGGGGCATGGCACTGAAGCTTTCTTT
>TRBV4-1|.|TRBJ2-2|.
CASSRDPGGTGELFF
TGCGCCAGCAGCCGGGACCCCGGCGGCACCGGGGAGCTGTTTTTT
>TRBV5-1|.|TRBJ2-2|.
CASSIDTRNTGELFF
TGCGCCAGCAGCATCGACACCAGGAACACCGGGGAGCTGTTTTTT
>TRBV6-5|.|TRBJ1-1|.
CASSYRGGGTEAFF
TGTGCCAGCAGTTACAGGGGTGGTGGCACTGAAGCTTTCTTT
>TRBV27|few|TRBJ1-5|.
CASSLGGYSNQPQHF
TGTGCCAGCAGTTTAGGAGGATATAGCAATCAGCCCCAGCATTTT
>TRBV5-1|.|TRBJ2-1|.
CASSFLAPRSLVDNEQFF
TGCGCCAGCAGCTTTCTGGCGCCCCGGTCCCTCGTGGACAATGAGCAGTTCTTC
>TRBV28|few|TRBJ2-7|.
CASTLSGSYEQYF
TGTGCCAGCACCCTTAGCGGCTCCTACGAGCAGTACTTC
>TRBV5-1|.|TRBJ1-1|TRBD1
CASSFGQGATEAFF
TGCGCCAGCAGCTTTGGACAGGGGGCCACTGAAGCTTTCTTT
>TRBV19|few|TRBJ1-1|TRBD1
CASSREKGQQRAFF
TGTGCCAGTAGCCGAGAAAAGGGACAGCAAAGAGCTTTCTTT
>TRBV28|medium-sized|TRBJ2-7|.
CASSGDIPYEQYF
TGTGCCAGCAGTGGGGACATTCCCTACGAGCAGTACTTC
>TRBV6-5|.|TRBJ2-7|TRBD1
CASSSGQWNEQYF
TGTGCCAGCAGTTCGGGACAGTGGAACGAGCAGTACTTC
>TRBV23-1|.|TRBJ2-5|.
CASRAVRGERETQYF
TGCGCCAGCAGGGCGGTTCGAGGGGAGCGAGAGACCCAGTACTTC
>TRBV4-2|.|TRBJ1-1|.
CASSQNHHRGGTENTEAFF
TGTGCCAGCAGCCAAAACCATCATAGGGGAGGGACGGAAAACACTGAAGCTTTCTTT
>TRBV2|.|TRBJ2-3|.
CAWFGSSTDTQYF
TGTGCCTGGTTTGGATCCAGCACAGATACGCAGTATTTT
>TRBV7-3|.|TRBJ2-1|.
CASSLTWKAYNEQFF
TGTGCCAGCAGCTTAACGTGGAAGGCCTACAATGAGCAGTTCTTC
>TRBV9|.|TRBJ2-1|.
CASSDRPMGEQFF
TGTGCCAGCAGCGACCGACCGATGGGGGAGCAGTTCTTC
>TRBV14|.|TRBJ2-5|.
CASSQEIGRIQETQYF
TGTGCCAGCAGCCAAGAGATTGGCAGGATCCAAGAGACCCAGTACTTC
>TRBV27|.|TRBJ2-3|.
CASSLSPRQGFDTQYF
TGTGCCAGCAGTTTATCACCACGGCAGGGGTTTGATACGCAGTATTTT
>TRBV15|few|TRBJ2-3|.
CATSRDHPDTQYF
TGTGCCACCAGCAGAGATCACCCAGATACGCAGTATTTT
>TRBV7-7|once|TRBJ2-1|TRBD2
CASSLVTGGRAEQFF
TGTGCTAGCAGCTTGGTGACGGGAGGGCGTGCTGAGCAGTTCTTC
>TRBV27|.|TRBJ2-1|.
CASSLSLAYNEQFF
TGTGCCAGCAGTCTCTCCTTAGCCTACAATGAGCAGTTCTTC
>TRBV4-1|.|TRBJ2-2|.
CASSQLGLTSGSGELFF
TGCGCCAGCAGCCAGCTGGGACTTACCTCGGGGTCCGGGGAGCTGTTTTTT
>TRBV5-1|.|TRBJ1-3|TRBD1
CASSLEGGSGGNTIYF
TGCGCCAGCAGCTTGGAAGGGGGCTCGGGGGGAAACACCATATATTTT
>TRBV27|.|TRBJ2-1|.
CASSFYNEQFF
TGTGCCAGCAGTTTTTACAATGAGCAGTTCTTC
>TRBV5-1|.|TRBJ1-2|TRBD1
CASSLGGGRGSDYGYTF
TGCGCCAGCAGCTTGGGAGGTGGCAGGGGGTCGGACTATGGCTACACCTTC
>TRBV28|.|TRBJ2-5|TRBD1
CASSRDRETETQYF
TGTGCCAGCAGTCGGGACAGGGAGACGGAGACCCAGTACTTC
>TRBV5-1|.|TRBJ1-1|.
CASSSLTMDGKAFF
TGCGCCAGCAGCTCATTGACGATGGACGGGAAAGCTTTCTTT
>TRBV11-3|.|TRBJ1-1|.
CASSRSQGREAFF
TGTGCCAGCAGTCGTTCCCAGGGGCGGGAAGCTTTCTTT
>TRBV2|few|TRBJ1-5|TRBD1
CASGDRYNQPQHF
TGTGCCAGCGGGGACAGGTACAATCAGCCCCAGCATTTT
>TRBV5-8|.|TRBJ1-2|.
CASSFDSNYGYTF
TGTGCCAGCAGCTTCGACAGTAACTATGGCTACACCTTC
>TRBV4-2|.|TRBJ1-1|.
CASSQGDTEAFF
TGTGCCAGCAGCCAAGGGGACACTGAAGCTTTCTTT
>TRBV19|.|TRBJ2-1|.
CASSIDRPYPDEQFF
TGTGCCAGTAGTATCGACAGACCGTACCCCGATGAGCAGTTCTTC
>TRBV14|.|TRBJ1-2|TRBD1
CASSPIGTGGHGYTF
TGTGCCAGCAGCCCGATCGGGACAGGAGGGCATGGCTACACCTTC
>TRBV5-1|.|TRBJ2-7|TRBD1
CASSYAGGSLEQYF
TGCGCCAGCAGCTATGCAGGGGGCTCTCTCGAGCAGTACTTC
>TRBV2|.|TRBJ2-3|.
CATEGRESPDTQYF
TGTGCCACCGAAGGACGGGAGAGCCCAGATACGCAGTATTTT
>TRBV28|.|TRBJ1-2|TRBD1
CASSTGQVETTGYTF
TGTGCCAGCAGTACCGGACAGGTAGAAACTACGGGCTACACCTTC
>TRBV14|few|TRBJ2-2|TRBD1
CASSPTQGAAGELFF
TGTGCCAGCAGCCCCACACAGGGGGCGGCCGGGGAGCTGTTTTTT
>TRBV5-1|.|TRBJ2-7|.
CASSLVRVGLTYEQYF
TGCGCCAGCAGCTTGGTTCGGGTCGGGCTTACCTACGAGCAGTACTTC
>TRBV5-4|.|TRBJ1-3|.
CASSLPGPGNTIYF
TGTGCCAGCAGCTTGCCGGGACCTGGAAACACCATATATTTT
>TRBV13|.|TRBJ2-1|TRBD2
CASSQGGTSGVNEQFF
TGTGCCAGCAGCCAAGGGGGGACTAGCGGGGTCAATGAGCAGTTCTTC
>TRBV15|.|TRBJ2-2|TRBD2
CATSRDREGAGELFF
TGTGCCACCAGCAGAGATAGGGAGGGAGCCGGGGAGCTGTTTTTT
>TRBV2|few|TRBJ2-2|.
CASGRGRFTGELFF
TGTGCCAGCGGTCGTGGGAGGTTCACCGGGGAGCTGTTTTTT
>TRBV19|.|TRBJ1-5|TRBD1
CASTTMKTGGNQPQHF
TGTGCCAGTACCACGATGAAGACAGGGGGAAATCAGCCCCAGCATTTT
>TRBV2|once|TRBJ2-1|.
CASSPSNEQFF
TGTGCCAGCAGCCCCTCCAATGAGCAGTTCTTC
>TRBV9|large|TRBJ2-5|TRBD2
CASSHSSGRARLQETQYF
TGTGCCAGCAGTCATTCTAGCGGGAGGGCCCGCTTACAAGAGACCCAGTACTTC
>TRBV6-5|.|TRBJ1-2|TRBD1
CASRETGDYYGYTF
TGTGCCAGCAGGGAAACAGGGGATTACTATGGCTACACCTTC
>TRBV9|.|TRBJ2-2|.
CASSVEGGSSSVGELFF
TGTGCCAGCAGCGTAGAGGGTGGGTCCTCCTCCGTCGGGGAGCTGTTTTTT
>TRBV5-6|.|TRBJ2-7|.
CASSLAGPGMHEQYF
TGTGCCAGCAGCTTGGCGGGACCGGGAATGCACGAGCAGTACTTC
>TRBV5-4|once|TRBJ2-1|.
CASSLEAQYNEQFF
TGTGCCAGCAGCTTAGAGGCTCAATATAATGAGCAGTTCTTC
>TRBV6-1|.|TRBJ2-1|TRBD2
CASGRRAREGQFF
TGTGCCAGCGGCCGAAGGGCGAGGGAGGGGCAGTTCTTC